Below, 23 T cell receptor beta chains from the same sample are listed, as sequenced in a study of blood T cell repertoires in COVID-19. Only in-frame clones appear in the TCRdb table, and some are missing; sequencing was by immunoSEQ multiplex PCR. The sample has hundreds of thousands of clones; around 85% are singletons. Sequencing input: peripheral blood. The receptors come from a woman between 50 and 59 years old with active or convalescent COVID-19.

The rearrangement uses TRBV5-1 and TRBJ2-7; 11 bases fit TRBD1. Germline V gene data show CDR1 as SGHRS and CDR2 as YFSETQ. V lost 8 bases and J lost 2; bases outside the gene matches: 6. This CDR3 spans 14 amino acids. CDR3 in amino acids: CASSPGQGAYEQYF. The CDR3, as DNA: TGCGCCAGTTCACCGGGACAGGGGGCCTACGAGCAGTACTTC.

This rearrangement joins TRBV20-1 to TRBJ2-3; D possibly corresponds to TRBD2 (5 bases). This CDR3 has 14 residues. Germline assignment: CDR1 DFQATT and CDR2 SNEGSKA (reference sequence). Trimming stripped 3 bases from V and 5 bases from J, with 15 bases between. CDR3 DNA: TGCAGTGCTAGTGGAGGCGTAACTAGAGATACGCAGTATTTT. Its protein is CSASGGVTRDTQYF.

This rearrangement joins TRBV5-1 to TRBJ2-1, with 9 bases matching TRBD2. This CDR3 has 16 residues. The germline V gene has CDR1 SGHRS and CDR2 YFSETQ. With V trimmed by 0 bases and J by 3 bases, 4 bases remained unmatched. CDR3 in amino acids: CASSLVASGNYNEQFF. The CDR3 DNA follows: TGCGCCAGCAGCTTGGTGGCTAGCGGGAACTACAATGAGCAGTTCTTC. The variable domain in full, completed from reference TRBV5-1 and TRBJ2-1, reads KAGVTQTPRYLIKTRGQQVTLSCSPISGHRSVSWYQQTPGQGLQFLFEYFSETQRNKGNFPGRFSGRQFSNSRSEMNVSTLELGDSALYLCASSLVASGNYNEQFFGPGTRLTVL.

The chain has TRBV7-8 and TRBJ2-7; no firm D call. The CDR3 length is 12 residues. Trimming shortened V by 5 bases and J by 2 bases, and 7 bases separated the two germline ends. CDR1 is SGHVS and CDR2 is FQNEAQ in the germline V gene. CDR3 nucleotides: TGTGCCAGCAGCGTGATAGCCTACGAGCAGTACTTC. This sequence encodes CASSVIAYEQYF.

The rearrangement uses TRBV19 and TRBJ1-3; D remains unclear. With 7 bases removed from V and 0 bases from J, the gap between germline ends came to 13 bases. Germline V gene sequence: CDR1 LNHDA, CDR2 SQIVND (reference sequence). The CDR3 totals 15 residues. CDR3 sequence reads: CASTPQWSSGNTIYF. CDR3 coding DNA: TGTGCCAGTACCCCCCAGTGGAGCTCTGGAAACACCATATATTTT.

The V and J genes are TRBV9 and TRBJ1-6, with 8 bases matching TRBD1. The CDR3 spans 15 residues. V gave up 3 bases and J gave up 4 bases; unmatched junction bases: 3. Germline V gives CDR1 SGDLS, CDR2 YYNGEE. The CDR3 bases are TGTGCCAGCAGCGGACAGGGGACGTATAATTCACCCCTCCACTTT. Encoded protein: CASSGQGTYNSPLHF.

This clone was recorded a few times. The chain links TRBV11-2 to TRBJ2-1, with 11 nucleotides matching TRBD1. With V trimmed by 2 bases and J by 6 bases, 6 bases remained unmatched. The CDR3 has 16 residues. CDR1 is SGHAT, CDR2 FQNNGV, per germline. CDR3 sequence (DNA): TGTGCCAGCAGCTTACCTTGGACAGGGGGCGGCAATGAGCAGTTCTTC. Translating it yields CASSLPWTGGGNEQFF.

The chain has TRBV5-4 and TRBJ2-6; TRBD2 agrees at 7 bases. Germline V lookup: CDR1 SGHNT, CDR2 YYREEE (reference sequence). This CDR3 contains 17 residues. J was trimmed by 0 bases and V by 0 bases; bases with no gene match: 3. CDR3 sequence (DNA): TGTGCCAGCAGCTTGGGCTGGGGGGGCTCTGGGGCCAACGTCCTGACTTTC. Protein: CASSLGWGGSGANVLTF.

The sample holds one count of this clone. The chain employs TRBV7-2 and TRBJ2-1; 9 bases align to TRBD2. This CDR3 region has 15 residues. CDR1 is SGHTA and CDR2 is FQGNSA in the germline V gene. J gave up 2 bases and V 2 bases, and 1 base lay outside the gene matches. CDR3 sequence (DNA): TGTGCCAGCAGCTTATCTAGCGGGGCCTACAATGAGCAGTTCTTC. It specifies CASSLSSGAYNEQFF.

The rearrangement joins TRBV12-3 or TRBV12-4 to TRBJ1-5; D gene uncertain. This CDR3 is built from 12 residues. The ends were cut back, 3 bases at V and 2 bases at J, with 2 bases in the middle. The CDR3 DNA reads as TGTGCCAGCAGTTTCGGCAATCAGCCCCAGCATTTT. It yields the protein CASSFGNQPQHF.

This CDR3 is CASSLLGANGEQYF. For the CDR3, the DNA is TGTGCCAGCTCCCTCCTGGGGGCTAACGGCGAGCAGTACTTC. This chain uses TRBV28 with TRBJ2-7; maybe TRBD1 (6 bases). Looked up from germline, CDR1 is MDHEN and CDR2 is SYDVKM. The ends were cut back, 8 bases at V and 6 bases at J, with 20 bases in the middle. CDR3 length equals 14 residues.

This chain links TRBV5-5 with TRBJ1-5; D unresolved. Germline-derived CDR1 and CDR2 are SGHKS and YYEKEE (reference sequence). This CDR3 is 13 amino acids long. Trimming left V 0 bases short and J 4 bases short, with 5 bases between. CDR3 coding DNA: TGTGCCAGCAGCTTGGGGGAGAATCAGCCCCAGCATTTT. Translation gives CASSLGENQPQHF. Using reference TRBV5-5 and TRBJ1-5 for the parts outside the CDR3, the full variable domain is DAGVTQSPTHLIKTRGQQVTLRCSPISGHKSVSWYQQVLGQGPQFIFQYYEKEERGRGNFPDRFSARQFPNYSSELNVNALLLGDSALYLCASSLGENQPQHFGDGTRLSIL.

This chain joins TRBV20-1 and TRBJ2-7; possibly TRBD1 for D (6 bases). This CDR3 has 11 residues. V was cut by 5 bases and J by 3 bases, with 8 bases left in between. Germline V gives CDR1 DFQATT, CDR2 SNEGSKA (reference sequence). The CDR3 loop is CSASQGYEQYF. DNA for the CDR3: TGCAGTGCTTCACAGGGCTACGAGCAGTACTTC.

The chain is built from TRBV5-1 and TRBJ1-2; D is possibly TRBD1 (5 bases). CDR3 length equals 13 residues. Germline CDR1 is SGHRS and CDR2 is YFSETQ. The germline V and J ends were trimmed by 0 bases and 6 bases, with 9 bases remaining between them. The CDR3 nucleotides are TGCGCCAGCAGCTTGGAAGGGGTGGATGGCTACACCTTC. Its protein is CASSLEGVDGYTF.

CDR3 in amino acids: CASSPGQDLYGYTF. The CDR3 DNA is TGTGCCAGCAGTCCCGGACAGGACCTATATGGCTACACCTTC. The chain is built from TRBV28 and TRBJ1-2; 7 bases align to TRBD1. Germline loops: CDR1 MDHEN, CDR2 SYDVKM. The CDR3 length is 14 residues. Unmatched junction bases numbered 8, after V lost 5 bases and J lost 5 bases.

This sequence joins TRBV2 and TRBJ2-3, with 10 bases identical to TRBD2. The V gene end was trimmed by 1 base and the J gene end by 6 bases; junction bases not matched to a gene: 4. CDR3 length: 15 residues. The germline V gene encodes CDR1 SNHLY and CDR2 FYNNEI. DNA for the CDR3: TGTGCCAGCAGTGAAGGGACTAGCGGCCAGGATACGCAGTATTTT. Encoded protein: CASSEGTSGQDTQYF.

The chain has TRBV3-1 (or the pseudogene TRBV3-2) and TRBJ1-3; 8 positions match TRBD1. V shed 4 bases, J shed 0 bases, and the junction held 5 bases outside the gene matches. Germline V gene sequence: CDR1 LGHDT, CDR2 YNNKEL (reference sequence). The CDR3 is 16 amino acids. CDR3 sequence: CASSPQDRVSGNTIYF. The CDR3 coding sequence is TGTGCCAGCAGCCCTCAGGACAGGGTCTCTGGAAACACCATATATTTT.

This clone was found once. The chain employs TRBV5-4 and TRBJ2-5; 9 bases map to TRBD1. The CDR3 has 15 amino acids. The germline V gene has CDR1 SGHNT and CDR2 YYREEE (reference sequence). V dropped 3 bases and J dropped 4; count of bases not matched to a gene: 7. CDR3: CASSSMTGGGETQYF. As DNA, the CDR3 is TGTGCCAGCAGCTCTATGACAGGGGGAGGAGAGACCCAGTACTTC.

This sequence joins TRBV7-2 and TRBJ1-6; no firm D call. V was clipped by 1 base and J by 10 bases, with 11 bases between them. This CDR3 is built from 14 residues. Germline V gives CDR1 SGHTA, CDR2 FQGNSA. For the CDR3, the DNA is TGTGCCAGCAGCTTAGAGAGGGTTCGGTCACCCCTCCACTTT. It yields the protein CASSLERVRSPLHF.

The chain carries TRBV19 and TRBJ2-7; 7 bases match TRBD1. The CDR3 is 15 amino acids. CDR1 and CDR2 from the germline V gene are LNHDA and SQIVND (reference sequence). V shed 1 base, J shed 6 bases, and the junction held 9 bases outside the gene matches. DNA for the CDR3: TGTGCCAGTAGTATAGTCGCACAGGGGCATCTCGAGCAGTACTTC. This gives the protein CASSIVAQGHLEQYF.

This rearrangement joins TRBV5-4 to TRBJ2-3; 10 bases align to TRBD1. V lost 4 bases to trimming and J lost 4 bases; unmatched junction nucleotides: 9. The germline gives CDR1 SGHNT, CDR2 YYREEE (reference sequence). The CDR3 totals 16 residues. The CDR3 nucleotides read TGTGCCAGCAGCGCCCGGGACAGGGGTAGTGCAGATACGCAGTATTTT. As protein: CASSARDRGSADTQYF.

The chain couples TRBV5-1 to TRBJ2-3; TRBD2 matches 8 bases. This CDR3 comprises 13 residues. The germline V gene has CDR1 SGHRS and CDR2 YFSETQ. After removal of 5 bases from V and 5 bases from J, the junction contained 4 bases not matched to a gene. CDR3 bases: TGCGCCAGCAGTACCCTAGCGGGAGATACGCAGTATTTT. Amino acids: CASSTLAGDTQYF.

The V and J genes are TRBV4-1 and TRBJ2-5, with TRBD1 matching over 11 bases. Germline CDR1 MGHRA, CDR2 YSYEKL. V shed 0 bases and J 2 bases; nucleotides not matched to a gene: 14. The CDR3 runs to 20 residues. CDR3 DNA sequence: TGCGCCAGCAGCCAAGATTTGCTGGACAGGGGGCGTTGGAAGCAAGAGACCCAGTACTTC. As protein: CASSQDLLDRGRWKQETQYF.